This paragraph reports one TCR beta chain. Its antigen is not identified. The same CDR3 can be traced to other DNA sequences in this sample. This sample was taken from a study of shared clonotypes between healthy human individuals. On the study more broadly: Participating donors consisted of a couple of women and a few men aged 18 to 49. Three plates were used per donor for CD4 naive, three for CD4 memory, two for CD8 naive and one for CD8 memory. The study's findings and limits: Generation probabilities of non-shared clonotypes were lower (relative to those shared by all four donors).

Clones were sequenced by immunoSEQ multiplex PCR, and TCRdb holds only the in-frame ones, with some missing. The sample yields approximately 2.4 million clones, almost 96% seen once. Trimming removed 0 bases from V and 0 bases from J, with 6 bases in between. This CDR3 has 14 amino acids. Per germline, CDR1 KGHSH and CDR2 LQKENI. Naive CD45RA+ and memory CD45RA-negative subsets were split from CD4+ cells. The sample comprised naive CD4+ T cells sorted from blood. Noted subset: CD45RA+ positively selected. V is TRBV18 and J is TRBJ2-7, with D perhaps TRBD2 (6 bases). The origin of this receptor is a man aged 18 to 35 in good health. The CDR3 DNA reads TGTGCCAGCTCACCACCCGGGGGCTCCTACGAGCAGTACTTC. Its protein is CASSPPGGSYEQYF. Supplemented by reference TRBV18 and TRBJ2-7, the full variable domain reads NAGVMQNPRHLVRRRGQEARLRCSPMKGHSHVYWYRQLPEEGLKFMVYLQKENIIDESGMPKERFSAEFPKEGPSILRIQQVVRGDSAAYFCASSPPGGSYEQYFGPGTRLTVT.